Listed below are T cell receptor beta chains from one sample, sequenced in a study of metastatic and nonmetastatic thyroid tumors. Through MiXCR, TCRdb re-clonotyped the PCR reads. The sample lists tens of thousands of clones, 15% to 20% occurring once. Material for sequencing was blood. These receptor sequences come from a male donor with papillary thyroid cancer or a benign thyroid nodule (not recorded which). Some clones in this sample may be carry-over from other donors' samples. The CDR3 runs from the conserved cysteine through the conserved F or W. The D gene is left open where the match is weak. A clone size is listed for some rows: how often the clone was seen (once, few, many), or a class if it is expanded.

D gene | clone size | J gene | V gene | CDR3 protein | CDR3 DNA
TRBD1 | many | TRBJ1-2 | TRBV7-6 | CASSSDRAYGYTF | TGTGCCAGCAGCTCCGACAGGGCCTATGGCTACACCTTC
NA | many | TRBJ1-5 | TRBV30 | CAWSVIGIGNQPQHF | TGTGCCTGGAGTGTAATCGGAATTGGCAATCAGCCCCAGCATTTT
NA | many | TRBJ2-7 | TRBV20-1 | CSARWVEAYEQYF | TGCAGTGCTAGATGGGTAGAAGCGTACGAGCAGTACTTC
NA | many | TRBJ2-1 | TRBV7-7 | CASSLAKGVSDEQFF | TGTGCTAGCAGCTTAGCAAAGGGGGTAAGCGATGAGCAGTTCTTC
NA | NA | TRBJ2-2 | TRBV7-2 | CASSFLLGLAGELFF | TGTGCCAGCAGCTTCCTATTGGGGTTGGCCGGGGAGCTGTTTTTT
NA | few | TRBJ2-2 | TRBV19 | CASISYANTGELFF | TGTGCCAGTATCAGTTACGCGAACACCGGGGAGCTGTTTTTT
NA | many | TRBJ2-7 | TRBV20-1 | CSARAGRSVTGRLAFYEQYF | TGCAGTGCTAGAGCCGGGAGGTCGGTGACAGGGAGGCTGGCCTTCTACGAGCAGTACTTC
NA | few | TRBJ1-6 | TRBV19 | CASRTLNGHSPLHF | TGTGCCAGTAGAACACTCAACGGTCATTCACCCCTCCACTTT
NA | many | TRBJ1-1 | TRBV4-1 | CASSQHRQEAFF | TGCGCCAGCAGCCAACATAGACAGGAAGCTTTCTTT
NA | many | TRBJ2-2 | TRBV3-1 | CASSQERANTGELFF | TGTGCCAGCAGCCAAGAGCGGGCGAACACCGGGGAGCTGTTTTTT
NA | many | TRBJ2-7 | TRBV10-3 | CAISESRGSYEQYF | TGTGCCATCAGTGAGAGTCGGGGGTCCTACGAGCAGTACTTC
TRBD2 | many | TRBJ2-1 | TRBV14 | CASSQGTSGAYNEQFF | TGTGCCAGCAGCCAAGGGACTAGCGGGGCCTACAATGAGCAGTTCTTC
TRBD1 | many | TRBJ2-7 | TRBV14 | CASSQTGTGTQYF | TGTGCCAGCAGCCAAACCGGGACAGGGACGCAGTACTTC
NA | medium-sized | TRBJ2-7 | TRBV10-1 | CASSGDLSEQYF | TGCGCCAGCAGTGGGGACCTTTCCGAGCAGTACTTC
NA | NA | TRBJ2-1 | TRBV7-9 | CASSFEGGEHFF | TGTGCCAGCAGCTTCGAAGGAGGAGAGCACTTCTTC
NA | NA | TRBJ2-2 | TRBV3-1 | CASSQGMVGELFF | TGTGCCAGCAGCCAAGGAATGGTCGGGGAGCTGTTTTTT
NA | medium-sized | TRBJ1-2 | TRBV6-1 | CASSEEAGDGYTF | TGTGCCAGCAGTGAAGAGGCAGGGGACGGCTACACCTTC
TRBD1 | medium-sized | TRBJ2-7 | TRBV7-2 | CASSLMPGGQYF | TGTGCCAGCAGCTTAATGCCAGGGGGGCAGTACTTC
NA | NA | TRBJ1-2 | TRBV14 | CASSQVEKYRHGYTF | TGTGCCAGCAGCCAAGTCGAGAAGTACCGCCATGGCTACACCTTC
TRBD2 | many | TRBJ2-6 | TRBV4-1 | CASSQDGRGGRAGANVLTF | TGCGCCAGCAGCCAAGATGGGCGCGGGGGTAGGGCTGGGGCCAACGTCCTGACTTTC
NA | NA | TRBJ2-7 | TRBV6-4 | CASSDTAGANRQRSYYEQYF | TGTGCCAGCAGTGACACGGCAGGGGCGAACCGCCAAAGGAGCTACTACGAGCAGTACTTC
NA | few | TRBJ2-2 | TRBV12-3/TRBV12-4 | CTSSLSRATNTGELFF | TGTACCAGCAGTTTAAGTAGAGCGACGAACACCGGGGAGCTGTTTTTT
NA | few | TRBJ2-7 | TRBV27 | CASSFLADAYEQYF | TGTGCCAGCAGCTTCCTGGCGGATGCCTACGAGCAGTACTTC
NA | NA | TRBJ2-7 | TRBV6-2/TRBV6-3 | CASSYLVSGWPRVEQYF | TGTGCCAGCAGTTATTTAGTCTCCGGCTGGCCTAGGGTCGAGCAGTACTTC
TRBD1 | many | TRBJ1-2 | TRBV5-4 | CASSLGTVSHLHGYTF | TGTGCCAGCAGCCTGGGGACAGTATCCCATCTCCATGGCTACACCTTC
NA | many | TRBJ1-4 | TRBV29-1 | CSVEMGPSEGEKLFF | TGCAGCGTTGAAATGGGCCCGTCCGAGGGGGAAAAACTGTTTTTT
NA | NA | TRBJ1-1 | TRBV7-2 | CASSLYENTEAFF | TGTGCCAGCAGCTTATACGAGAACACTGAAGCTTTCTTT
NA | many | TRBJ2-3 | TRBV30 | CAWGWRTDTQYF | TGTGCCTGGGGGTGGCGTACAGATACGCAGTATTTT
TRBD2 | many | TRBJ2-1 | TRBV27 | CASSTPSAGGNNEQFF | TGTGCCAGCAGTACCCCCTCAGCGGGGGGGAACAATGAGCAGTTCTTC
TRBD1 | NA | TRBJ2-5 | TRBV30 | CAWKDTGGLETQYF | TGTGCCTGGAAGGATACAGGGGGTCTGGAGACCCAGTACTTC
NA | NA | TRBJ1-2 | TRBV20-1 | CSAIREGYGYTF | TGCAGTGCTATTAGGGAAGGCTATGGCTACACCTTC
NA | many | TRBJ2-3 | TRBV28 | CASRGGQSTDTQYF | TGTGCCAGCAGGGGGGGACAGAGCACAGATACGCAGTATTTT
NA | few | TRBJ2-7 | TRBV19 | CATSDGYEQYF | TGTGCCACCTCAGACGGTTACGAGCAGTACTTC
NA | many | TRBJ2-7 | TRBV5-1 | CASSLDTTYEQYF | TGCGCCAGCAGCTTGGACACCACCTACGAGCAGTACTTC
NA | NA | TRBJ2-1 | TRBV5-4 | CASSSPEVILGTRSYNEQFF | TGTGCCAGCAGCTCCCCGGAGGTCATCCTGGGAACACGCTCCTACAATGAGCAGTTCTTC